This entry concerns a single T cell receptor (beta chain). Its antigen is still unknown. Donors comprised only Caucasian adults living in Nashville, Tennessee. Only in-frame clones appear in the TCRdb table, and some are missing; sequencing was by immunoSEQ multiplex PCR. The table includes under 2,500,000 clones, under 97% detected once. Looked up from germline, CDR1 is SGHTA and CDR2 is FQGNSA. V dropped 4 bases and J dropped 0; count of bases not matched to a gene: 3. CDR3 length: 16 residues. The sample belongs to a study of shared clonotypes between healthy human individuals. Study outcomes and limitations: How much donors shared clonotypes was expected to be affected by sequencing depth. Sorted-subset samples were not fully sequenced, rarefaction indicated. With a handful of donors compared, about 5% of naive CD4 clonotypes were shared.

The receptor's source is a man between 18 and 35 years old in good health. The chain uses TRBV7-2 and TRBJ2-2, with TRBD2 matching over 9 bases. The material sequenced was naive CD4+ T cells sorted from blood. Subset denoted: CD45RA+ positively selected. CDR3 region: CASSSLAGANTGELFF. CDR3 nucleotides: TGTGCCAGCAGCTCCTTAGCGGGGGCGAACACCGGGGAGCTGTTTTTT.